This TCR beta chain is drawn from a study of blood T cell repertoires in COVID-19 (dated by TCRdb to between 2020 and 2021). General notes on the study: Collaborator samples came from the United States, Italy and Spain and covered acute and convalescent phases of COVID-19. The prospective study material was composed of cDNA or gDNA derived from T cells, B-cell-depleted T cells, or PBMCs. The dataset comprised deeply sampled blood TCRbeta repertoires from subjects exposed to, actively infected with, or recovered from COVID-19. The repertoires were released in a freely available public database intended as a resource for research on the immune response to SARS-CoV-2. The samples were drawn from two sources: the first 160 participants of the ongoing ImmuneRACE study, and about 1,300 subjects contributed by 6 global collaborators. Nearly every sample came with metadata listing a de-identified subject ID, COVID-19 status, age in years and sex. Where available, HLA class I and class II types were taken from metadata supplied by the sample provider and were not determined by assay-based typing.

CDR1 MRHNA and CDR2 SNTAGT were looked up in the germline V gene. V is clipped by 5 bases and J by 1 base, and the sequence between their germline boundaries is 16 bases long. From cysteine to phenylalanine, the CDR3 is 16 amino acids long. The entry retains the CDR3 DNA only, 48 bases that are in frame from base 1. On the study overall, not on this receptor specifically: Clinical and demographic metadata were provided uncurated, with the amount varying by source and participant.

TCRbeta CDR3 regions were amplified from genomic DNA by means of the immunoSEQ Assay, a bias-controlled multiplex PCR. In the paper's pipeline: Within the assay, amplification of reference gene primers was used to estimate how many nucleated cells each sample contained. To quantify the absolute abundance of each unique TCRbeta CDR3 rearrangement, sequence reads were collapsed and filtered. Productive Simpson clonality was computed per sample as the square root of Simpson's diversity index over productive rearrangements. TCRdb took this table from immuneACCESS and kept in-frame rearrangements with V and J called. Such tables lack part of the clones; where checked against another copy, unresolved V genes explain under half of the gap, and the rest is unexplained. V and J calls and clone size come straight from that table; D and trimming were deduced from the DNA. Across this sample there are 73,000 or so clones, with 65% to 85% seen only once. The top ten clones comprise roughly 4.7% of the sample.

This clone has only a few counts. Its target antigen remains unknown. There are no base qualities to consult, and no much larger clone falls within one base. Collaborating institutions collected whole blood in K2EDTA tubes following their own protocols. For TCRbeta analysis, collaborators shipped samples as frozen whole blood, isolated PBMCs, or DNA extracted from either of those sample types. The chain couples TRBV6-4 to TRBJ2-3; the D region possibly corresponds to TRBD1 (6 bases align). The clonotype was recovered from a woman in her fifties or sixties with acute or convalescent COVID-19. The material sequenced was peripheral blood. The CDR3 reads CASSKTAGVGTDTQYF. The sequenced DNA is TGTGCCAGCAGTAAAACCGCAGGGGTCGGCACAGATACGCAGTATTTT.